This record looks at one TCR beta chain sequence and its context. The data originate from a study of blood T cell repertoires in COVID-19. Authors' data handling: From reference gene primer amplification, estimates of nucleated cell counts were derived. The table came from immunoSEQ multiplex PCR; TCRdb's copy has only in-frame clones and leaves some out. V and J calls and clone size are given by that table; D and trimming were obtained from the DNA. Of a few hundred thousand clones in the sample, roughly 90% are singletons; the top ten hold roughly 4%. The CDR3 has 14 residues. The V gene lost 1 base and the J gene lost 0 bases, with 7 bases spanning the gap. Germline lookup yields CDR1 SGHRS and CDR2 YFSETQ.

The TCR comes from a woman in her forties or fifties with active or convalescent COVID-19. V gene TRBV5-1 combines with J gene TRBJ2-5, with unresolved D. The specimen sequenced was peripheral blood. The CDR3 reads CASSLNMYQETQYF. CDR3 bases: TGCGCCAGCAGCTTGAACATGTACCAAGAGACCCAGTACTTC.